The 9 T cell receptor beta chains below were found in one sample sequenced in a study of breast tumors, draining lymph nodes, adjacent tissues. Axillary draining lymph nodes of breast cancer patients supplied the node samples. TCRdb re-called the multiplex PCR reads through MiXCR, storing one row per CDR3 protein. Here the sample spans 80,000 to 130,000 distinct CDR3 sequences, around 20% being singletons. Sequenced sample: axillary lymph node tissue. The receptors were sampled from a female donor with breast cancer. Some clones in this sample may be carry-over from other donors' samples.

In its sample, this clonotype was seen many times. CDR3 in DNA: TGTGCCAGCAGCGCGGCTAGCGGGAGGCTAAGGGAGCAGTACTTC. Protein product: CASSAASGRLREQYF. The rearrangement uses TRBV5-5 and TRBJ2-7; 11 nucleotides line up with TRBD2. Germline CDR1 SGHKS, CDR2 YYEKEE (reference sequence). The CDR3 is made up of 15 amino acids. Germline trimming cut 4 bases from V and 7 bases from J; bases unmatched to any gene: 10.

This clonotype was recorded many times. V usage is TRBV2 and J usage is TRBJ2-5, with a possible D match to TRBD2 (6 bases). Trimming stripped 7 bases from V and 2 bases from J, with 14 bases between. The CDR3 contains 14 residues. Germline CDR1 SNHLY, CDR2 FYNNEI. CDR3: CASTLGGSQETQYF. CDR3 nucleotide sequence: TGTGCCAGCACCCTCGGGGGAAGTCAAGAGACCCAGTACTTC.

The table lists this clonotype with many counts. V gene TRBV7-9 combines with J gene TRBJ2-7; TRBD2 matches at 9 bases. Germline-derived CDR1 and CDR2 are SEHNR and FQNEAQ (reference sequence). This CDR3 has 16 amino acids. V trimming: 4 bases; J trimming: 1 base; junction bases outside the gene matches: 8. CDR3 sequence: CASSSLIAGDSYEQYF. As DNA, the CDR3 is TGTGCCAGCAGCTCATTAATAGCGGGAGATTCCTACGAGCAGTACTTC.

This clonotype was detected only a few times. The genes are TRBV4-2 and TRBJ2-4, with D perhaps assigned TRBD1 or TRBD2 (6 bases each). The CDR3 loop spans 15 amino acids. The germline V gene has CDR1 LGHNA and CDR2 YNFKEQ. The ends were cut back, 7 bases at V and 1 base at J, with 14 bases in the middle. Here the CDR3 DNA reads TGTGCCAGCACCCGGGAAGGGGGGGCCAAAAACATTCAGTACTTC. Translation: CASTREGGAKNIQYF.

This clonotype was counted at least ten times. The chain has TRBV19 and TRBJ1-5; 9 nucleotides align to TRBD1. Trimming cost V 2 bases and J 4 bases; bases outside gene matches: 15. Germline V gene sequence: CDR1 LNHDA, CDR2 SQIVND (reference sequence). The CDR3 length is 19 residues. CDR3 coding DNA: TGTGCCAGTAGTATAAAGATGGGACAGGGTAATGACCTAAATCAGCCCCAGCATTTT. Residues: CASSIKMGQGNDLNQPQHF.

Ten or more counts support this clonotype. J is TRBJ2-3 and V is TRBV12-3 or TRBV12-4; D call uncertain. CDR3 size: 12 residues. V was trimmed by 3 bases and J by 8 bases, leaving 9 bases between them. In DNA form, the CDR3 reads TGTGCCAGCAGTTTTTATCTGGGTACGCAGTATTTT. Amino acids: CASSFYLGTQYF.

This clonotype occurred many times. The rearrangement uses TRBV3-1 and TRBJ1-6, with 9 bases identical to TRBD1. CDR3 length: 13 amino acids. Germline CDR1 is LGHDT and CDR2 is YNNKEL (reference sequence). V was clipped by 3 bases and J by 11 bases; unmatched bases: 2. The CDR3 DNA sequence: TGTGCCAGCAGCCAGGGACAGGGTCCACCCCTCCACTTT. The encoded protein is CASSQGQGPPLHF. The full variable domain, rest sourced from reference TRBV3-1 and TRBJ1-6, is DTAVSQTPKYLVTQMGNDKSIKCEQNLGHDTMYWYKQDSKKFLKIMFSYNNKELIINETVPNRFSPKSPDKAHLNLHINSLELGDSAVYFCASSQGQGPPLHFGNGTRLTVT.

This clonotype was found many times. The J gene is TRBJ1-3, the V gene TRBV20-1; perhaps TRBD1 as D (5 bases). V lost 0 bases, J lost 4 bases, and 19 bases lay in between. CDR1 is DFQATT and CDR2 is SNEGSKA in the germline V gene (reference sequence). The CDR3 spans 17 residues. CDR3 DNA sequence: TGCAGTGCTAGAGATGGGCGGGGCGGTCTAGAGGGAAACACCATATATTTT. Translated: CSARDGRGGLEGNTIYF.

This clonotype was seen repeatedly, ten times or more. V usage is TRBV5-8 and J usage is TRBJ1-2, with 8 bases lining up with TRBD1. This CDR3 comprises 13 residues. Unmatched junction bases numbered 10, after V lost 7 bases and J lost 8 bases. Germline V CDR1 and CDR2: SGHTS, YDEGEE. This chain's CDR3 is CASGTTGGRGYTF. The CDR3 DNA reads TGTGCCAGCGGAACCACAGGGGGAAGAGGCTACACCTTC.